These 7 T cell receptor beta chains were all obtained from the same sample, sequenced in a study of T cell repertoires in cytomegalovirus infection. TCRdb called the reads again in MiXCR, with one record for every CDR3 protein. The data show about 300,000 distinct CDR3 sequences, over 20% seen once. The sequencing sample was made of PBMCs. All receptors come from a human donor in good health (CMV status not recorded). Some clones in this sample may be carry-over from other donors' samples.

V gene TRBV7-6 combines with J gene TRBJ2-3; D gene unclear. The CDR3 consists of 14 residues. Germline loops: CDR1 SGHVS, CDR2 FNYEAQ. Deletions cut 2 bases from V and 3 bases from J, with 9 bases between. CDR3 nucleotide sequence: TGTGCCAGCAGCTTATCGGCCGGTACAGATACGCAGTATTTT. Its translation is CASSLSAGTDTQYF.

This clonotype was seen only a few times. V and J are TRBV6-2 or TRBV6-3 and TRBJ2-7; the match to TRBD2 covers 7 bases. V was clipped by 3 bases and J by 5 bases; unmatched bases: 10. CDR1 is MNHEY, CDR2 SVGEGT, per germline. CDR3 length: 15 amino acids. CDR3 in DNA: TGTGCCAGCAGTTATTTCTGGGAGGGCCGCGACGAGCAGTACTTC. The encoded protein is CASSYFWEGRDEQYF.

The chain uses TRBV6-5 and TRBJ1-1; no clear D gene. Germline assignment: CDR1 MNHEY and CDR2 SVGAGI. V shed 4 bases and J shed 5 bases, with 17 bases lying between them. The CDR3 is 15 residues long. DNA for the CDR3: TGTGCCAGCAGTTCCCGGCTTCGGGGAAAAACTGAAGCTTTCTTT. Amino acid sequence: CASSSRLRGKTEAFF.

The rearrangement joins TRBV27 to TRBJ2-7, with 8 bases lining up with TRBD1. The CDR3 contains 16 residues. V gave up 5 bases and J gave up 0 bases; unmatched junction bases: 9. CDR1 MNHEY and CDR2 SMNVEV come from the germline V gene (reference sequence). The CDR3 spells CASSGRGQDSSYEQYF. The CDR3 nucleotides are TGTGCCAGCAGTGGCAGGGGACAGGATAGCTCCTACGAGCAGTACTTC.

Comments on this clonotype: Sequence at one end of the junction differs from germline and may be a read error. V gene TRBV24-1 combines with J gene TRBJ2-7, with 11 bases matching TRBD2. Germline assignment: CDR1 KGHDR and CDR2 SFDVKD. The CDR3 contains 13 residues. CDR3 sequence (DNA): TGTGCCACCAGTGATTTAGGTCCGGGACTAGCGGATTTC. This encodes CATSDLGPGLADF.

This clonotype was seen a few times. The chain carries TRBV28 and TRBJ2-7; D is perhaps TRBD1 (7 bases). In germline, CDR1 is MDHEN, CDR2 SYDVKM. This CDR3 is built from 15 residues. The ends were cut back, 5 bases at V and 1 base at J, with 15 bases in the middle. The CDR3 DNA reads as TGTGCCAGCAGTCCGGGGGACAGCCTTTCCTACGAGCAGTACTTC. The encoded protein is CASSPGDSLSYEQYF.

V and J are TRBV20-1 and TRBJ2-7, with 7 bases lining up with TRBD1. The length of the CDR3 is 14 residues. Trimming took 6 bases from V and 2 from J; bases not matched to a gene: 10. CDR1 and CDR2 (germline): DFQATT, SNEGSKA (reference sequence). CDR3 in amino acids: CSAIGQARPYEQYF. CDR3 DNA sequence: TGCAGTGCAATTGGACAGGCTCGCCCCTACGAGCAGTACTTC.